This T cell receptor beta chain was sequenced for a study of human T cells and chemical hapten exposure. Time point specified: patch test 1, 2 weeks after DPC sensitization. Treatment given: therapeutic diphenylcyclopropenone sensitization with weekly scalp DPC. V lost 5 bases and J lost 6; bases outside the gene matches: 10. Germline CDR1 DFQATT, CDR2 SNEGSKA (reference sequence). The CDR3 length is 16 residues. Notes on the study in general: DPC sensitization did not alter TCRs above 1 in 1000 frequency.

This clonotype was found many times. Its cognate antigen is unknown. TCRdb used MiXCR to reprocess the RACE reads, holding one entry per CDR3 protein. The data show approximately 82,000 distinct CDR3 sequences, roughly 12% seen once. The sample consisted of whole blood, taken in connection with sensitization to the hapten diphenylcyclopropenone (DPC). This TCR was recovered from a woman between 55 and 75 years old with alopecia areata. Some clones in this sample may be carry-over from other donors' samples. The chain couples TRBV20-1 to TRBJ2-3; 14 bases map to TRBD2. CDR3 region: CSAVPPGLAGADTQYF. The CDR3, as DNA: TGCAGTGCTGTCCCCCCGGGACTAGCGGGGGCGGATACGCAGTATTTT.